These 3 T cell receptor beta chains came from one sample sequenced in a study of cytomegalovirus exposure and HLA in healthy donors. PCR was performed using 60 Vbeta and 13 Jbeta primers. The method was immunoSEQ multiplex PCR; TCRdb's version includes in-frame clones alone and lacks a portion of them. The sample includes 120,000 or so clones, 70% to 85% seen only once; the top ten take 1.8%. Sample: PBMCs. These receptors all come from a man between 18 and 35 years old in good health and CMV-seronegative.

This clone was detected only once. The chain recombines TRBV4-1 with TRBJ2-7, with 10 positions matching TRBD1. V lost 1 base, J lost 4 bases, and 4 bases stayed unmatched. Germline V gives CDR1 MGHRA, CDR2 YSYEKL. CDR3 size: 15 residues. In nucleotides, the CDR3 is TGCGCCAGCAGCCAAGGGAGACAGGGGGCATACGAGCAGTACTTC. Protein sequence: CASSQGRQGAYEQYF.

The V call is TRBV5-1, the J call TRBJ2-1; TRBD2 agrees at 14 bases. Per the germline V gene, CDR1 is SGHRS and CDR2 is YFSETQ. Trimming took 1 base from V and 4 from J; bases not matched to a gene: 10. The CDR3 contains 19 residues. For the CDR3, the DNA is TGCGCCAGCAGCTTGACCGGGGGGACTAGCGGGGGACTGTACAATGAGCAGTTCTTC. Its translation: CASSLTGGTSGGLYNEQFF.

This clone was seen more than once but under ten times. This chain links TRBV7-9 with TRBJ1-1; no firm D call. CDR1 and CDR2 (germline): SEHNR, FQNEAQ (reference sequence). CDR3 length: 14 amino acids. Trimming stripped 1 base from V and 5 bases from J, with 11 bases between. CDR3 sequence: CASSLESRRTEAFF. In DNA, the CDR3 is TGTGCCAGCAGCTTAGAGTCCCGGCGGACTGAAGCTTTCTTT.